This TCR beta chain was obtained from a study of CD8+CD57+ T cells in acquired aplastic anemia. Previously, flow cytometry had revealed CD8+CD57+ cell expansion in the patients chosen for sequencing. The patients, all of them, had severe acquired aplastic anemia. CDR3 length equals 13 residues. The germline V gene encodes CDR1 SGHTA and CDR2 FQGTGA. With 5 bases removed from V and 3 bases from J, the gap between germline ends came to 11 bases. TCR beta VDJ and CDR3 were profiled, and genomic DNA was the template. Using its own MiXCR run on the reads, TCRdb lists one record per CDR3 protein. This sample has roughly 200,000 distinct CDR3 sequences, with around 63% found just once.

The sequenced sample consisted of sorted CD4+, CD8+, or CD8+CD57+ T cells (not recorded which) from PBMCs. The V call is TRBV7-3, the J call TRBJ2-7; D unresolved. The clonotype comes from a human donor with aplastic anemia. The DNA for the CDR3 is TGTGCCAGCAGCATCGGTCTAGGCTACGAGCAGTACTTC. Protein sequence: CASSIGLGYEQYF.